The 3 T cell receptor beta chains below were found in one sample sequenced in a study of T cell responses to AZD1222 COVID-19 vaccine. Here immunoSEQ multiplex PCR was the method, and the copy in TCRdb shows in-frame clones only, minus some. Seen here are some 130,000 clones, more than 75% observed once, and the top ten hold around 0.98%. Sample: peripheral blood, taken 28 days after the second AZD1222 dose. These receptors were collected from an adult who received the AZD1222 COVID-19 vaccine.

The gene calls are TRBV7-8 and TRBJ1-3, with D unclear. Germline CDR1 SGHVS, CDR2 FQNEAQ. V shed 6 bases and J shed 0 bases, with 15 bases lying between them. This CDR3 contains 16 residues. CDR3 sequence: CASRGKGLLSGNTIYF. CDR3 coding DNA: TGTGCCAGCAGGGGTAAAGGGCTCCTCTCTGGAAACACCATATATTTT.

The chain has TRBV5-4 and TRBJ1-6; D might be TRBD1 (6 bases). The V gene's germline CDR1 is SGHNT and CDR2 YYREEE (reference sequence). There are 18 residues in the CDR3. V lost 0 bases and J lost 0, with 13 bases in between. The CDR3 sequence: CASSLGAGESSYNSPLHF. CDR3 coding DNA: TGTGCCAGCAGCTTGGGAGCAGGGGAGAGCTCCTATAATTCACCCCTCCACTTT.

The V gene is TRBV5-1, the J gene TRBJ1-3; D not resolved. V was cut by 2 bases and J by 0 bases, with 9 bases left in between. CDR1 and CDR2 (germline): SGHRS, YFSETQ. The CDR3 sequence is 15 residues long. The DNA for the CDR3 is TGCGCCAGCAGCTTCTCGGGTAACTCTGGAAACACCATATATTTT. This gives the protein CASSFSGNSGNTIYF.